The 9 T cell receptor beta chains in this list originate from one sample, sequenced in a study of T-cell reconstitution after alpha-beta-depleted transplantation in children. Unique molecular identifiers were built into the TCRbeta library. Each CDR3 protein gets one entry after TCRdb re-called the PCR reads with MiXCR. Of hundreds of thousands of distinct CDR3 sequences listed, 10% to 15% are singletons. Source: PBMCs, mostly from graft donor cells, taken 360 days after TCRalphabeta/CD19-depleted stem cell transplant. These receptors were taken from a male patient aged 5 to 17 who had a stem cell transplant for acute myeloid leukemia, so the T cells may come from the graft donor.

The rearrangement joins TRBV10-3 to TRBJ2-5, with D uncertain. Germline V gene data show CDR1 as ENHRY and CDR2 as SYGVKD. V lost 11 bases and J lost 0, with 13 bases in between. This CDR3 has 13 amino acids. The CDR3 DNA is TGTGCCTCGGCAACCCCAAACCAAGAGACCCAGTACTTC. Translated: CASATPNQETQYF.

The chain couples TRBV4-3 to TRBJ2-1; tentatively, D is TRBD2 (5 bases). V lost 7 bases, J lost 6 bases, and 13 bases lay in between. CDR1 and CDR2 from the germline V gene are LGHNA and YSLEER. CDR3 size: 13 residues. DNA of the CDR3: TGCGCCAGCAAGGGAGTCCTTGGCAATGAGCAGTTCTTC. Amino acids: CASKGVLGNEQFF.

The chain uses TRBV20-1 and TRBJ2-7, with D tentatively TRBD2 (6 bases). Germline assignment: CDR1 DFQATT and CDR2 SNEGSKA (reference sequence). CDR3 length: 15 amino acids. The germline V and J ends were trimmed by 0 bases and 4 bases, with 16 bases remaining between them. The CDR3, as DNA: TGCAGTGCTAGAGATCTTACCGCTAGCGTATACGAGCAGTACTTC. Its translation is CSARDLTASVYEQYF.

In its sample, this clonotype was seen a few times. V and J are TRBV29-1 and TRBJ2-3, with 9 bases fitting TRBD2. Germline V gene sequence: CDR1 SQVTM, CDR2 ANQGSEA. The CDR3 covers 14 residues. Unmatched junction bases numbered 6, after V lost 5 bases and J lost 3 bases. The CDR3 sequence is CSVSTSGNTDTQYF. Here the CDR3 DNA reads TGCAGCGTTTCGACTAGCGGAAATACAGATACGCAGTATTTT.

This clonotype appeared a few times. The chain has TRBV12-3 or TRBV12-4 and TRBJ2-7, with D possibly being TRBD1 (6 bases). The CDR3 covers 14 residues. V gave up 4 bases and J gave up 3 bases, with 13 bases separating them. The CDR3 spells CASSSHRDGYEQYF. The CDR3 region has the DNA TGTGCCAGCAGTTCGCACAGGGATGGCTACGAGCAGTACTTC.

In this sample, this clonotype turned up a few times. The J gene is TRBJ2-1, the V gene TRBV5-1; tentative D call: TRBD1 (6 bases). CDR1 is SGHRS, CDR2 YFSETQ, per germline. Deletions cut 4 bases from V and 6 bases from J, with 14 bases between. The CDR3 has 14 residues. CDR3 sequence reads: CASSLLTGSNEQFF. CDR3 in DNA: TGCGCCAGCAGCCTATTGACAGGTTCCAATGAGCAGTTCTTC.

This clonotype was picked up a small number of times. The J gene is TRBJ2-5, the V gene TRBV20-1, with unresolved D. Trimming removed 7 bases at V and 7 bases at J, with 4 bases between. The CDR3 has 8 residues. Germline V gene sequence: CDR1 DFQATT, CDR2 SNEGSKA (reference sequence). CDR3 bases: TGCAGTGGTGGGACCCAGTACTTC. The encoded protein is CSGGTQYF.

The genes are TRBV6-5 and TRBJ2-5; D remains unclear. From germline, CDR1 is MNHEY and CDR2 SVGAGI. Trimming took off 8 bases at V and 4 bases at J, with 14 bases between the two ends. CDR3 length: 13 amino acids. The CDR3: CASRIRNGETQYF. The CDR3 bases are TGTGCCAGCCGTATCCGGAACGGAGAGACCCAGTACTTC.

For the CDR3, the DNA is TGCAGTGCTATCCCCGCCCTACTAGCGGGAGAGGGCTACTACAATGAGCAGTTCTTC. It translates to CSAIPALLAGEGYYNEQFF. The chain uses TRBV20-1 and TRBJ2-1, with TRBD2 identical over 11 bases. V was pared by 4 bases and J by 3 bases, with 17 bases of the junction left unmatched. Germline CDR1 is DFQATT and CDR2 is SNEGSKA (reference sequence). The CDR3 covers 19 residues.